A selection of T cell receptor beta chains follows, all from one sample in a study of T cells after yellow fever vaccination. From the 5' RACE reads, TCRdb called clonotypes with MiXCR, one entry per CDR3 protein. The sample has hundreds of thousands of distinct CDR3 sequences; about 19% are singletons. This sample comprised PBMCs, obtained before the yellow fever booster vaccination. All receptors derive from a man aged 18 to 29 who received the YFV17D yellow fever vaccine. Both conserved end residues are part of each CDR3. D genes are given only for firm matches. The size of a clone is reported for some rows only, either as once, few or many, or as a class for expanded clones.

v_gene: TRBV24-1; d_gene: -; abundance: many; j_gene: TRBJ2-3; CDR3nt: TGTGCCACCAAGGACATCTCTAGCACAGATACGCAGTATTTT; CDR3aa: CATKDISSTDTQYF
v_gene: TRBV27; d_gene: -; abundance: -; j_gene: TRBJ2-3; CDR3nt: TGTGCCAGCAGTTTTGAGGGGGGGATCACAGATACGCAGTATTTT; CDR3aa: CASSFEGGITDTQYF
v_gene: TRBV5-6; d_gene: TRBD2; abundance: -; j_gene: TRBJ2-3; CDR3nt: TGTGCCAGCAGGCCTAGCGGGGTGAGCACAGATACGCAGTATTTT; CDR3aa: CASRPSGVSTDTQYF
v_gene: TRBV6-6; d_gene: -; abundance: few; j_gene: TRBJ1-3; CDR3nt: TGTGCCAGCAGCCACTTAGCAAGCTCTGGAAACACCATATATTTT; CDR3aa: CASSHLASSGNTIYF
v_gene: TRBV29-1; d_gene: -; abundance: -; j_gene: TRBJ2-2; CDR3nt: TGCAGCGGCACGGGGGCGAACACCGGGGAGCTGTTTTTT; CDR3aa: CSGTGANTGELFF
v_gene: TRBV9; d_gene: -; abundance: few; j_gene: TRBJ2-5; CDR3nt: TGTGCCAGCAGCGTAGATCGGGGGCGTTCGGAGACCCAGTACTTC; CDR3aa: CASSVDRGRSETQYF
v_gene: TRBV10-3; d_gene: TRBD1; abundance: few; j_gene: TRBJ2-1; CDR3nt: TGTGCCACGGACAGGGGCAATGAGCAGTTCTTC; CDR3aa: CATDRGNEQFF
v_gene: TRBV19; d_gene: -; abundance: few; j_gene: TRBJ2-1; CDR3nt: TGTGCCAGTACCGACGCCCGTGGGACCAATGAGCAGTTCTTC; CDR3aa: CASTDARGTNEQFF
v_gene: TRBV6-1; d_gene: -; abundance: few; j_gene: TRBJ2-1; CDR3nt: TGTGCCAGCAGTATAGACTCCTTTCCCTACAATGAGCAGTTCTTC; CDR3aa: CASSIDSFPYNEQFF
v_gene: TRBV5-6; d_gene: -; abundance: many; j_gene: TRBJ2-1; CDR3nt: TGTGCCAGCAGCCCTAGGTTGAGCTCCTACAATGAGCAGTTCTTC; CDR3aa: CASSPRLSSYNEQFF
v_gene: TRBV7-2; d_gene: -; abundance: -; j_gene: TRBJ2-4; CDR3nt: TGTGCCAGCAGCTCCGGTCTGGGGGAGGACATTCAGTACTTC; CDR3aa: CASSSGLGEDIQYF
v_gene: TRBV24-1; d_gene: TRBD1; abundance: -; j_gene: TRBJ2-6; CDR3nt: TGTGCCACCAGTGATAATCAGGGGGCAGGGGCCAACGTCCTGACTTTC; CDR3aa: CATSDNQGAGANVLTF
v_gene: TRBV7-2; d_gene: TRBD1; abundance: -; j_gene: TRBJ2-3; CDR3nt: TGTGCCAGCAGCCTCTGGACAGGGCTCTTGGATACGCAGTATTTT; CDR3aa: CASSLWTGLLDTQYF
v_gene: TRBV11-2; d_gene: -; abundance: -; j_gene: TRBJ2-1; CDR3nt: TGTGCCAGCAGATCCCCTCGTGGGGCTTCCTACAATGAGCAGTTCTTC; CDR3aa: CASRSPRGASYNEQFF
v_gene: TRBV20-1; d_gene: TRBD1; abundance: -; j_gene: TRBJ2-2; CDR3nt: TGCAGTGCTAGAGCGACAGGGGGCAACACCGGGGAGCTGTTTTTT; CDR3aa: CSARATGGNTGELFF
v_gene: TRBV6-5; d_gene: TRBD1; abundance: few; j_gene: TRBJ1-1; CDR3nt: TGTGCCAGCAGTTACGGCAGCGGACAGGGAAACACTGAAGCTTTCTTT; CDR3aa: CASSYGSGQGNTEAFF
v_gene: TRBV15; d_gene: -; abundance: -; j_gene: TRBJ2-2; CDR3nt: TGTGCCACCAGCAGAGATGGGGCAGGGATGGACACCGGGGAGCTGTTTTTT; CDR3aa: CATSRDGAGMDTGELFF
v_gene: TRBV29-1; d_gene: TRBD2; abundance: few; j_gene: TRBJ2-1; CDR3nt: TGCAGCGCAGGACTAGGTCCCAATGAGCAGTTCTTC; CDR3aa: CSAGLGPNEQFF
v_gene: TRBV30; d_gene: TRBD2; abundance: many; j_gene: TRBJ2-3; CDR3nt: TGTGCCCGCTCGGGGGTAGCGGGGTTAGATACGCAGTATTTT; CDR3aa: CARSGVAGLDTQYF
v_gene: TRBV20-1; d_gene: -; abundance: few; j_gene: TRBJ2-7; CDR3nt: TGCAGTGCTAGTAAGGGCGGCTCCTACGAGCAGTACTTC; CDR3aa: CSASKGGSYEQYF
v_gene: TRBV6-5; d_gene: -; abundance: -; j_gene: TRBJ1-5; CDR3nt: TGTGCCAGCAGAAGGACCCAGGAACGCAATCAGCCCCAGCATTTT; CDR3aa: CASRRTQERNQPQHF
v_gene: TRBV20-1; d_gene: -; abundance: few; j_gene: TRBJ2-5; CDR3nt: TGCAGTGCCCAGGCGGGCCGAGAGACCCAGTACTTC; CDR3aa: CSAQAGRETQYF
v_gene: TRBV10-3; d_gene: -; abundance: few; j_gene: TRBJ1-3; CDR3nt: TGTGCCATCAGGGACAGTTCCTCTGGAAACACCATATATTTT; CDR3aa: CAIRDSSSGNTIYF
v_gene: TRBV3-1; d_gene: TRBD2; abundance: -; j_gene: TRBJ2-7; CDR3nt: TGTGCCAGCAGCCATAGGACTAGCGCAAGCAATTACTACGAGCAGTACTTC; CDR3aa: CASSHRTSASNYYEQYF
v_gene: TRBV6-6; d_gene: -; abundance: few; j_gene: TRBJ2-7; CDR3nt: TGTGCCAGCTCCGCCGGACCGATCGAGCAGTACTTC; CDR3aa: CASSAGPIEQYF
v_gene: TRBV5-1; d_gene: -; abundance: -; j_gene: TRBJ1-5; CDR3nt: TGCGCCAGCAGCCTAGACAGCGAGCAGCCCCAGCATTTT; CDR3aa: CASSLDSEQPQHF
v_gene: TRBV27; d_gene: -; abundance: few; j_gene: TRBJ2-1; CDR3nt: TGTGCCAGCACTAAGACATCCACTGGCCTCTACAATGAGCAGTTCTTC; CDR3aa: CASTKTSTGLYNEQFF
v_gene: TRBV12-3/TRBV12-4; d_gene: -; abundance: -; j_gene: TRBJ2-5; CDR3nt: TGTGCCAGCAGTCCGCGTTCCGGGAAGGGGGAGACCCAGTACTTC; CDR3aa: CASSPRSGKGETQYF
v_gene: TRBV5-4; d_gene: TRBD1; abundance: -; j_gene: TRBJ2-2; CDR3nt: TGTGCCAGCACTGGCCCCGGGACAGGAAGTAACACCGGGGAGCTGTTTTTT; CDR3aa: CASTGPGTGSNTGELFF
v_gene: TRBV4-3; d_gene: -; abundance: -; j_gene: TRBJ1-4; CDR3nt: TGCGCCAGCAGCCAAGATCCTTACAGGTCTAATGAAAAACTGTTTTTT; CDR3aa: CASSQDPYRSNEKLFF